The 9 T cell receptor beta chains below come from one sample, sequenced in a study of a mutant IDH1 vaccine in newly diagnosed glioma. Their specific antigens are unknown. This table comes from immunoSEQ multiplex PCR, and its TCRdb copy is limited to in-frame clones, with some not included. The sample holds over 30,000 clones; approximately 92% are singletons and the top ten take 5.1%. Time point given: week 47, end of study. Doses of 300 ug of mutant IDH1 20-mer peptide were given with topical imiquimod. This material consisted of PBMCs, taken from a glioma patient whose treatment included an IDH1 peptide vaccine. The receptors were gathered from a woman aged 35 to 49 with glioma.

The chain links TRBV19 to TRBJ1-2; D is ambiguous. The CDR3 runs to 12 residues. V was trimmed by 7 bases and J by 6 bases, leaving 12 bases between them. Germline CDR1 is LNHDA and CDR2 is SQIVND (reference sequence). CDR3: CASTAGSDGYTF. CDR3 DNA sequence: TGTGCCAGTACCGCGGGTTCTGATGGCTACACCTTC.

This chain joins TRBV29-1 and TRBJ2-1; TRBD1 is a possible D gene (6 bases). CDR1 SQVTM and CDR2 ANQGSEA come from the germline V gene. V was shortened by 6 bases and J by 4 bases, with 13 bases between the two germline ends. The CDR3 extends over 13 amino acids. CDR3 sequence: CSVSRTAYNEQFF. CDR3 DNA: TGCAGCGTCTCGAGGACAGCTTACAATGAGCAGTTCTTC.

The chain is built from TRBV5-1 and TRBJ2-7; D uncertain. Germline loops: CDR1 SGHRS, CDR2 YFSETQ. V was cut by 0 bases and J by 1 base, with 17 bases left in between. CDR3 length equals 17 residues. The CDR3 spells CASSLGNLEMGSYEQYF. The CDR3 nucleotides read TGCGCCAGCAGCTTGGGAAACCTCGAGATGGGGTCCTACGAGCAGTACTTC. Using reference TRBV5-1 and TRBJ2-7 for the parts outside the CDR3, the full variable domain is KAGVTQTPRYLIKTRGQQVTLSCSPISGHRSVSWYQQTPGQGLQFLFEYFSETQRNKGNFPGRFSGRQFSNSRSEMNVSTLELGDSALYLCASSLGNLEMGSYEQYFGPGTRLTVT.

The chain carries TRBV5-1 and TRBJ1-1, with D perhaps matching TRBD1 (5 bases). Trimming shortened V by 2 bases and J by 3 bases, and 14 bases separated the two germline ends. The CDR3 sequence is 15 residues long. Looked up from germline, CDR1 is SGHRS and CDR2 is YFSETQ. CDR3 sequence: CASSFLPEGHTEAFF. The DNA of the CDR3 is TGCGCCAGCAGCTTCCTCCCGGAGGGGCACACTGAAGCTTTCTTT. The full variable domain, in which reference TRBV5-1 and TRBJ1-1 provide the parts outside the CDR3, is KAGVTQTPRYLIKTRGQQVTLSCSPISGHRSVSWYQQTPGQGLQFLFEYFSETQRNKGNFPGRFSGRQFSNSRSEMNVSTLELGDSALYLCASSFLPEGHTEAFFGQGTRLTVV.

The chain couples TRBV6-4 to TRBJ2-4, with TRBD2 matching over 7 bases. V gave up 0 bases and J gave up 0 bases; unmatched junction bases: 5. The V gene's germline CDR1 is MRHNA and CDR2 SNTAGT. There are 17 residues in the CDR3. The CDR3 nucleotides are TGTGCCAGCAGTGACTCACCACGGGGGGAAGCCAAAAACATTCAGTACTTC. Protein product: CASSDSPRGEAKNIQYF.

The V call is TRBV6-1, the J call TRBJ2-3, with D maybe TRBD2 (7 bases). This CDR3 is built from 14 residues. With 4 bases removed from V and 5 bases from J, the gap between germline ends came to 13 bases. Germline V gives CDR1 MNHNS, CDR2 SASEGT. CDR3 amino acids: CASSGRGGVDTQYF. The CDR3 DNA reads TGTGCCAGCAGTGGTAGGGGGGGAGTAGATACGCAGTATTTT.

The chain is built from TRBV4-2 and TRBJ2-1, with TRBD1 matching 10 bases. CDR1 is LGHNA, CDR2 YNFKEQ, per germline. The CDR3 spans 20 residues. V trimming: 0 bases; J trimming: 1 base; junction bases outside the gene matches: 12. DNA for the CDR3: TGTGCCAGCAGCCAAGACTCTTCGAGTGCGGGACAGGGGTCCTACAATGAGCAGTTCTTC. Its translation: CASSQDSSSAGQGSYNEQFF.

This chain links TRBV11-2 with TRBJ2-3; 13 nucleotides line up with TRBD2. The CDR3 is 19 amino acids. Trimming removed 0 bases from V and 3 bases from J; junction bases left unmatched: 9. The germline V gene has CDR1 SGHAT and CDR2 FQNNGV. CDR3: CASSLDNWRLAGGTDTQYF. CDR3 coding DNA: TGTGCCAGCAGCTTAGATAATTGGAGACTAGCGGGGGGAACAGATACGCAGTATTTT.

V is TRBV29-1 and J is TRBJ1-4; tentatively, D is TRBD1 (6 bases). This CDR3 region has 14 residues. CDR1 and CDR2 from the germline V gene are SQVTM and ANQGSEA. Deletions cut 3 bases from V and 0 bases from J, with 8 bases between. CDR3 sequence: CSVDTGSTNEKLFF. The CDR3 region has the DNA TGCAGCGTTGATACAGGGTCAACTAATGAAAAACTGTTTTTT.